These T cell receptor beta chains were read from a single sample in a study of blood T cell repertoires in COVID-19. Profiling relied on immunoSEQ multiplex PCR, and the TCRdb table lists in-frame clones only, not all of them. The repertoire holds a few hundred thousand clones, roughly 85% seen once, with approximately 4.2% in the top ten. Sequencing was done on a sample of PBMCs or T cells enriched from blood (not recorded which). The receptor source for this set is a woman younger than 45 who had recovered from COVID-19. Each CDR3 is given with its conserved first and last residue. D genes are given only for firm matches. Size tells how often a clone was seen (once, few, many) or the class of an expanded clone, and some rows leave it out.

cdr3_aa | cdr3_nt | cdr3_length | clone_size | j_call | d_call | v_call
CASSIVDRLVVAWRGDGVYF | TGTGCCAGTAGTATCGTCGACAGGCTTGTAGTGGCTTGGCGGGGGGACGGGGTGTATTTT | 20 | once | TRBJ2-3 | TRBD2 | TRBV19
CASSFLITGGYDLDNEQFF | TGTGCCAGCAGCTTTCTAATTACGGGGGGCTACGACCTGGACAATGAGCAGTTCTTC | 19 | - | TRBJ2-1 | - | TRBV13
CSASTGGWELGAAGELFF | TGCAGTGCTAGTACGGGTGGTTGGGAGTTAGGTGCCGCCGGGGAGCTGTTTTTT | 18 | - | TRBJ2-2 | - | TRBV20-1
CASSLRLARNTGELFF | TGTGCCAGCAGCCTCCGACTAGCGAGGAACACCGGGGAGCTGTTTTTT | 16 | - | TRBJ2-2 | TRBD2 | TRBV7-2
CASTSTGGTYEQYF | TGTGCCAGCACCTCGACAGGGGGGACCTACGAGCAGTACTTC | 14 | - | TRBJ2-7 | TRBD1 | TRBV6-6
CASSSGTGANQPQHF | TGTGCCAGCAGTTCGGGGACAGGTGCAAATCAGCCCCAGCATTTT | 15 | few | TRBJ1-5 | TRBD1 | TRBV27
CASSLALGGLAADTQYF | TGTGCCAGCAGCTTAGCCCTTGGTGGACTAGCAGCAGATACGCAGTATTTT | 17 | - | TRBJ2-3 | TRBD2 | TRBV7-9
CASSLSSCQLAGGPNLNEQFF | TGTGCCAGCAGTCTTAGTTCCTGCCAACTAGCGGGAGGGCCCAACCTCAATGAGCAGTTCTTC | 21 | once | TRBJ2-1 | TRBD2 | TRBV27
CASSSLSPGQVNNEQFF | TGTGCCAGCAGCTCGCTCAGCCCGGGACAGGTGAACAATGAGCAGTTCTTC | 17 | once | TRBJ2-1 | TRBD1 | TRBV7-6
CASSEALAYSNTGELFF | TGTGCCAGCAGTGAAGCACTAGCGTACTCGAACACCGGGGAGCTGTTTTTT | 17 | - | TRBJ2-2 | TRBD2 | TRBV6-1
CASSLEGRTSRSYNSPLHF | TGCGCCAGCAGCTTGGAGGGCAGGACTTCGCGCTCCTATAATTCACCCCTCCACTTT | 19 | few | TRBJ1-6 | - | TRBV5-1
CASSLPAAEAFF | TGTGCCAGCAGCTTACCTGCAGCTGAAGCTTTCTTT | 12 | - | TRBJ1-1 | - | TRBV7-9
CASSLVGGNQPQHF | TGTGCCAGCAGTTTAGTAGGCGGAAATCAGCCCCAGCATTTT | 14 | - | TRBJ1-5 | - | TRBV27
CASVPGLLIRVQYF | TGTGCCAGCGTACCGGGACTCCTAATACGTGTGCAGTACTTC | 14 | once | TRBJ2-7 | - | TRBV6-5
CASSLGLPGNTIYF | TGTGCCAGCAGCTTAGGGCTGCCCGGAAACACCATATATTTT | 14 | - | TRBJ1-3 | - | TRBV7-2
CASSLGSSGNTIYF | TGTGCCAGCAGCTTGGGCAGCTCTGGAAACACCATATATTTT | 14 | few | TRBJ1-3 | - | TRBV7-6
CASGRGAGEQYF | TGTGCCAGCGGGCGGGGGGCAGGAGAGCAGTACTTC | 12 | - | TRBJ2-7 | TRBD2 | TRBV2
CASSLAGGARESEKLFF | TGTGCCAGCAGCTTGGCAGGGGGCGCGCGGGAAAGTGAAAAACTGTTTTTT | 17 | - | TRBJ1-4 | TRBD1 | TRBV5-8
CASSLWEGGEIDTEAFF | TGTGCCAGCAGCTTATGGGAAGGGGGCGAGATTGACACTGAAGCTTTCTTT | 17 | - | TRBJ1-1 | TRBD1 | TRBV7-2
CASSDKAGGPDEQFF | TGTGCCAGCAGTGATAAAGCGGGGGGGCCGGATGAGCAGTTCTTC | 15 | - | TRBJ2-1 | TRBD2 | TRBV6-4
CASSHRLAGESNEQFF | TGTGCCAGCAGCCACCGACTAGCGGGAGAGAGCAATGAGCAGTTCTTC | 16 | - | TRBJ2-1 | TRBD2 | TRBV5-8
CAWSAPGLEYEQYF | TGTGCCTGGAGTGCCCCGGGACTAGAGTACGAGCAGTACTTC | 14 | once | TRBJ2-7 | TRBD2 | TRBV30
CASSLALSSRGGTEAFF | TGTGCCAGCAGCTTAGCGCTGTCCTCTCGGGGAGGCACTGAAGCTTTCTTT | 17 | few | TRBJ1-1 | - | TRBV7-8
CASSPTENYGYTF | TGTGCCAGCAGTCCTACAGAAAACTATGGCTACACCTTC | 13 | - | TRBJ1-2 | - | TRBV25-1
CASSKPSEGGELFF | TGTGCCAGCAGCAAACCCTCCGAGGGCGGGGAGCTGTTTTTT | 14 | - | TRBJ2-2 | - | TRBV21-1
CASSQEHPTGVVDGYTF | TGTGCCAGCAGCCAAGAACACCCGACAGGGGTGGTTGATGGCTACACCTTC | 17 | - | TRBJ1-2 | TRBD1 | TRBV4-2
CASSPTRVGYGYTF | TGTGCCAGCTCACCTACCAGGGTGGGTTATGGCTACACCTTC | 14 | - | TRBJ1-2 | - | TRBV18
CASSLWVGGGLTDTQYF | TGTGCCAGCAGCTTGTGGGTTGGCGGGGGTCTCACAGATACGCAGTATTTT | 17 | - | TRBJ2-3 | TRBD2 | TRBV7-2
CASSVATGGEPQYF | TGCGCCAGCAGCGTGGCGACCGGAGGAGAGCCCCAGTACTTC | 14 | - | TRBJ2-5 | - | TRBV5-1
CASSLGDFNQPQHF | TGCGCCAGCAGCTTGGGGGACTTTAATCAGCCCCAGCATTTT | 14 | - | TRBJ1-5 | - | TRBV5-1
CASRPQGWETQYF | TGTGCCAGCAGGCCACAGGGTTGGGAGACCCAGTACTTC | 13 | - | TRBJ2-5 | - | TRBV28
CASSGGGGSSYNEQFF | TGTGCCAGCAGTGGCGGCGGGGGGAGCTCCTACAATGAGCAGTTCTTC | 16 | - | TRBJ2-1 | TRBD2 | TRBV2
CASSVRTENSPLHF | TGTGCCAGCAGTGTCCGGACAGAAAATTCACCCCTCCACTTT | 14 | - | TRBJ1-6 | - | TRBV2
CASISGGGANVLTF | TGTGCCAGCATAAGCGGGGGCGGGGCCAACGTCCTGACTTTC | 14 | - | TRBJ2-6 | TRBD2 | TRBV11-2
CASSGAYEQYF | TGTGCCAGCAGCGGAGCCTACGAGCAGTACTTC | 11 | once | TRBJ2-7 | - | TRBV7-9
CASSPTVQETQYF | TGTGCCAGTAGCCCGACAGTTCAAGAGACCCAGTACTTC | 13 | - | TRBJ2-5 | - | TRBV19
CASSQDRQPRRELFF | TGTGCCAGCAGCCAAGATCGGCAGCCGCGGCGGGAGCTGTTTTTT | 15 | - | TRBJ2-2 | - | TRBV3-1/TRBV3-2
CASRLTAGGWGGELFF | TGCGCCAGCAGGCTCACCGCAGGGGGCTGGGGCGGGGAGCTGTTTTTT | 16 | - | TRBJ2-2 | TRBD1 | TRBV5-1
CASSSGQTFSYGYTF | TGTGCCAGCAGCTCGGGACAGACCTTTTCCTATGGCTACACCTTC | 15 | - | TRBJ1-2 | TRBD1 | TRBV7-9
CASRSVSSYEQYF | TGTGCCAGCAGAAGCGTTAGCTCCTACGAGCAGTACTTC | 13 | - | TRBJ2-7 | - | TRBV28
CATSRGGRGYNEQFF | TGTGCCACCAGCAGAGGGGGTCGGGGCTACAATGAGCAGTTCTTC | 15 | - | TRBJ2-1 | - | TRBV15
CASSQDRGYGYTF | TGTGCCAGCAGCCAAGACAGAGGCTATGGCTACACCTTC | 13 | few | TRBJ1-2 | - | TRBV7-6
CASSFRGQGNSPLHF | TGTGCCAGCAGTTTCCGGGGACAGGGAAATTCACCCCTCCACTTT | 15 | - | TRBJ1-6 | TRBD1 | TRBV28
CASSQDEIGGSYEQYF | TGTGCCAGCAGCCAAGATGAAATTGGCGGGAGCTACGAGCAGTACTTC | 16 | - | TRBJ2-7 | TRBD2 | TRBV4-2
CASSLPGAYNEQFF | TGTGCCAGCAGCCTCCCGGGAGCGTACAATGAGCAGTTCTTC | 14 | - | TRBJ2-1 | - | TRBV7-3
CASGAGQGAGETQYF | TGTGCCAGTGGGGCCGGACAGGGGGCCGGTGAGACCCAGTACTTC | 15 | - | TRBJ2-5 | TRBD1 | TRBV19
CASSWGQSTEQYF | TGTGCCAGCAGCTGGGGACAGTCAACCGAGCAGTACTTC | 13 | - | TRBJ2-7 | TRBD1 | TRBV5-6
CASSLGASRDTEAFF | TGCGCCAGCAGCTTAGGGGCGTCTAGGGACACTGAAGCTTTCTTT | 15 | - | TRBJ1-1 | - | TRBV5-1
CASSEGGDEKLFF | TGTGCCAGCAGTGAAGGGGGGGATGAAAAACTGTTTTTT | 13 | - | TRBJ1-4 | - | TRBV2
CAKGGGGDSPLHF | TGTGCTAAGGGAGGCGGGGGAGATTCACCCCTCCACTTT | 13 | - | TRBJ1-6 | - | TRBV3-1/TRBV3-2
CASSGGGASYEQYF | TGCGCCAGCAGCGGCGGTGGGGCTAGCTACGAGCAGTACTTC | 14 | - | TRBJ2-7 | - | TRBV5-1
CASSLTGTEAFF | TGTGCCAGTAGCCTCACAGGGACTGAAGCTTTCTTT | 12 | - | TRBJ1-1 | - | TRBV19
CATSDSYYNEQFF | TGTGCCACCAGTGATTCGTACTACAATGAGCAGTTCTTC | 13 | - | TRBJ2-1 | - | TRBV24-1
CASSLVMAAGELFF | TGTGCCAGCAGTTTAGTAATGGCGGCAGGGGAGCTGTTTTTT | 14 | - | TRBJ2-2 | - | TRBV28
CSVGGQGKTNTQYF | TGCAGCGTGGGCGGACAGGGAAAAACGAATACGCAGTATTTT | 14 | - | TRBJ2-3 | TRBD1 | TRBV29-1
CASSHLETQYF | TGTGCCAGCAGCCATCTGGAGACCCAGTACTTC | 11 | - | TRBJ2-5 | - | TRBV3-1/TRBV3-2